This T cell receptor beta chain was found in a study of shared clonotypes between healthy human individuals. Libraries were prepared by immunoSEQ multiplex PCR; TCRdb keeps only in-frame clonotypes and omits some of them. The table includes about half a million clones, approximately 78% detected once. Germline V gene data show CDR1 as SGHAT and CDR2 as FQNNGV. The CDR3 spans 14 residues. V dropped 2 bases and J dropped 4 bases, with 9 bases sitting between them. This sequence was found in a woman aged 40 to 55 in good health. Some clones in this sample may be carry-over from other donors' samples. This chain uses TRBV11-2 with TRBJ2-1, with D perhaps TRBD1 (5 bases). The specimen sequenced was PBMCs. CDR3 sequence: CASSLRTFYNEQFF. CDR3 nucleotides: TGTGCCAGCAGCTTACGGACATTTTACAATGAGCAGTTCTTC.